This is a list of T cell receptor beta chains from one sample in a study of T cells after yellow fever vaccination. TCRdb used MiXCR to reprocess the 5' RACE reads, holding one entry per CDR3 protein. Among 500,000 to 650,000 distinct CDR3 sequences listed, roughly an eighth were seen once. This specimen consisted of PBMCs, obtained on the day of the yellow fever booster vaccination. Source of these receptors: a man aged 25 to 40 who received the YFV17D yellow fever vaccine. CDR3s include the opening cysteine and the closing phenylalanine or tryptophan. Each record gives: clone size, V gene, J gene, D gene, CDR3 protein, CDR3 DNA. The D gene is left open where the match is weak. Clone size is not always given. Where it is, it says once, few, many or a class for expanded clones.

few	TRBV20-1	TRBJ2-1	TRBD2	CSQATSGRFNEQFF	TGCAGTCAAGCGACTAGCGGGAGGTTTAATGAGCAGTTCTTC
-	TRBV27	TRBJ2-7	-	CASSYGIAYEQYF	TGTGCCAGCAGTTACGGCATTGCCTACGAGCAGTACTTC
few	TRBV27	TRBJ1-3	-	CASSAPPDSGNTIYF	TGTGCCAGCAGTGCCCCACCAGACTCTGGAAACACCATATATTTT
-	TRBV7-9	TRBJ2-4	TRBD1	CASSWGQTLAKNIQYF	TGTGCCAGCAGCTGGGGACAGACCTTAGCCAAAAACATTCAGTACTTC
-	TRBV24-1	TRBJ2-5	-	CATSDSRTPYQETQYF	TGTGCCACCAGTGATTCGCGAACTCCGTACCAAGAGACCCAGTACTTC
-	TRBV5-1	TRBJ2-6	-	CASRRSLGTGAGANVLTF	TGCGCCAGCAGACGGTCGCTAGGGACGGGAGCTGGGGCCAACGTCCTGACTTTC
many	TRBV24-1	TRBJ2-1	-	CATSDLNEQFF	TGTGCCACCAGTGATTTGAATGAGCAGTTCTTC
many	TRBV25-1	TRBJ2-2	-	CASSDHREQGELFF	TGTGCCAGCAGTGACCACCGGGAACAAGGGGAGCTGTTTTTT
-	TRBV20-1	TRBJ2-3	-	CSLVSPAVSTDTQYF	TGCAGCCTTGTTAGCCCAGCGGTTAGCACAGATACGCAGTATTTT
few	TRBV7-2	TRBJ2-1	-	CASKAGYSYNEQFF	TGTGCCAGCAAAGCGGGCTACTCCTACAATGAGCAGTTCTTC
few	TRBV18	TRBJ2-7	-	CASSDRRAVAYEQYF	TGTGCCAGCTCCGACCGGAGGGCGGTGGCTTACGAGCAGTACTTC
-	TRBV7-9	TRBJ2-5	-	CASSFGMGAGSETQYF	TGTGCCAGCAGCTTCGGGATGGGGGCGGGATCAGAGACCCAGTACTTC
-	TRBV7-8	TRBJ2-1	TRBD2	CASSRDSLGLAWFF	TGTGCCAGCAGCCGGGATTCATTGGGACTAGCTTGGTTCTTC
few	TRBV18	TRBJ2-7	TRBD1	CASSRTGEGSYEQYF	TGTGCCAGCTCACGGACAGGGGAAGGCTCCTACGAGCAGTACTTC
many	TRBV15	TRBJ2-1	-	CATSRAENNEQFF	TGTGCCACCAGCAGAGCGGAAAACAATGAGCAGTTCTTC
-	TRBV29-1	TRBJ1-1	-	CSVPDMNTEAFF	TGCAGCGTTCCGGACATGAACACTGAAGCTTTCTTT
-	TRBV20-1	TRBJ1-1	-	CSARERFEAFF	TGCAGTGCTAGAGAAAGGTTTGAAGCTTTCTTT
-	TRBV5-1	TRBJ2-7	TRBD1	CASTAAGTGDYEQYF	TGCGCCAGCACCGCGGCCGGGACAGGAGACTACGAGCAGTACTTC
few	TRBV29-1	TRBJ2-1	-	CSVGGDRYNEQFF	TGCAGCGTTGGCGGGGACAGATACAATGAGCAGTTCTTC
few	TRBV6-2/TRBV6-3	TRBJ2-1	TRBD2	CASSYIRLASNEQFF	TGTGCCAGCAGTTACATCAGACTAGCAAGCAATGAGCAGTTCTTC
many	TRBV24-1	TRBJ1-2	-	CATRFGGGGYTF	TGTGCCACCCGCTTCGGTGGGGGTGGCTACACCTTC
few	TRBV7-9	TRBJ2-3	-	CASSFQRASSTDTQYF	TGTGCCAGCAGCTTCCAGCGGGCGTCTAGCACAGATACGCAGTATTTT
few	TRBV27	TRBJ2-3	-	CASSSQLTDTQYF	TGTGCCAGCAGTTCCCAACTCACAGATACGCAGTATTTT
few	TRBV7-2	TRBJ2-5	TRBD1	CASSSRTGSTGETQYF	TGTGCCAGCAGCTCCCGGACAGGGAGCACTGGAGAGACCCAGTACTTC
many	TRBV20-1	TRBJ2-7	-	CSAGVSSYEQYF	TGCAGTGCGGGGGTCAGCTCCTACGAGCAGTACTTC
-	TRBV12-3/TRBV12-4	TRBJ2-5	-	CASRATGRRETQYF	TGTGCCAGCAGAGCTACAGGGAGGAGGGAGACCCAGTACTTC
few	TRBV9	TRBJ2-3	TRBD1	CASSEDRGAQYF	TGTGCCAGCAGCGAGGACAGGGGAGCGCAGTATTTT
-	TRBV20-1	TRBJ2-1	TRBD1	CSAVDRGVVGEQFF	TGCAGTGCTGTGGACAGGGGGGTGGTAGGTGAGCAGTTCTTC
few	TRBV20-1	TRBJ2-4	-	CSAPQGSAKNIQYF	TGCAGTGCTCCACAGGGATCGGCCAAAAACATTCAGTACTTC
-	TRBV10-1	TRBJ2-7	-	CASMSQGYEQYF	TGCGCCAGCATGTCCCAGGGTTACGAGCAGTACTTC
once	TRBV9	TRBJ2-7	-	CASSVDGKYEQYF	TGTGCCAGCAGCGTGGACGGAAAATACGAGCAGTACTTC
many	TRBV27	TRBJ2-3	-	CASSFTPYGDTQYF	TGTGCCAGCAGTTTTACCCCATACGGAGATACGCAGTATTTT
-	TRBV20-1	TRBJ2-7	-	CSAKIAAREQYF	TGCAGTGCTAAGATAGCGGCACGCGAGCAGTACTTC
many	TRBV28	TRBJ2-1	-	CASSLRDEQFF	TGTGCCAGCAGTTTAAGAGATGAGCAGTTCTTC
-	TRBV12-3/TRBV12-4	TRBJ2-5	-	CASTTGRRETQYF	TGTGCCAGCACAACAGGGAGGCGCGAGACCCAGTACTTC
many	TRBV24-1	TRBJ2-7	-	CATSDASKASSSYEQYF	TGTGCCACCAGTGACGCATCGAAGGCTTCGAGCTCCTACGAGCAGTACTTC
few	TRBV3-1	TRBJ1-1	-	CASRTIGGNTEAFF	TGTGCCAGCAGGACGATAGGGGGGAACACTGAAGCTTTCTTT
many	TRBV5-6	TRBJ2-5	-	CASTLPGMAQETQYF	TGTGCCAGCACCCTTCCAGGGATGGCGCAAGAGACCCAGTACTTC